This T cell receptor (beta chain) was identified in a study of cytomegalovirus exposure and HLA in healthy donors. For the study at large: Roughly 180 million T cells yielded roughly 100 million unique TCR beta sequences, as an earlier analysis found.

The CDR3 has 15 amino acids. Germline V gives CDR1 SGHAT, CDR2 FQNNGV. Deletions cut 5 bases from V and 3 bases from J, with 15 bases between. Study results and limitations: A few V segments could not be told apart, such as TRBV6-2 and TRBV6-3, and were left out. Donors were assumed by presence/absence analyses to have roughly uniform sequencing depth.

Primers: 60 Vbeta forward and 13 Jbeta reverse. Only in-frame clones appear in the TCRdb table, and some are missing; sequencing was by immunoSEQ multiplex PCR. Here the sample spans 99,000 or so clones, 75% being singletons. With regard to this clone: Its target is not known.

The receptor comes from a man aged 35 to 55 in good health and CMV-seronegative. This rearrangement joins TRBV11-2 to TRBJ2-3, with a tentative D call TRBD1 (8 bases). The sample taken for sequencing was PBMCs. CDR3 nucleotides: TGTGCCAGCAGCCCTTACAGGGGGGGGACAGATACGCAGTATTTT. Its protein is CASSPYRGGTDTQYF.